Described below is a single T cell receptor beta chain sequence and its context. CDR3 size: 15 residues. Germline V gene data show CDR1 as MGHRA and CDR2 as YSYEKL. V gave up 2 bases and J gave up 1 base; unmatched junction bases: 4. In the source study's methods: Reference gene primer amplification gave nucleated cell count estimates. Assay: immunoSEQ multiplex PCR; the TCRdb copy retains only in-frame clones and omits some. That table supplies the V and J calls and clone size; D and trimming were determined from the DNA. The data show more than 300,000 clones, just under 90% seen once. This specimen belongs to a study of blood T cell repertoires in COVID-19. Study information: From T cells, B-cell-depleted T cells, or PBMCs came the material, which was cDNA or gDNA.

Individuals aged about 18 to 89 years were recruited from approximately 24 US areas. Recovered status applied to Cohort 3 donors who had two consecutive negative PCRs. It also applied to those with clearance or with symptom resolution. The rearrangement uses TRBV4-1 and TRBJ1-1, with 7 bases lining up with TRBD1. The sequence derives from a young woman who had recovered from COVID-19. The sample consisted of PBMCs or T cells enriched from blood (not recorded which). The DNA of the CDR3 is TGCGCCAGCAGCCAACGACAGGGAGAGAACACTGAAGCTTTCTTT. Amino acids: CASSQRQGENTEAFF.